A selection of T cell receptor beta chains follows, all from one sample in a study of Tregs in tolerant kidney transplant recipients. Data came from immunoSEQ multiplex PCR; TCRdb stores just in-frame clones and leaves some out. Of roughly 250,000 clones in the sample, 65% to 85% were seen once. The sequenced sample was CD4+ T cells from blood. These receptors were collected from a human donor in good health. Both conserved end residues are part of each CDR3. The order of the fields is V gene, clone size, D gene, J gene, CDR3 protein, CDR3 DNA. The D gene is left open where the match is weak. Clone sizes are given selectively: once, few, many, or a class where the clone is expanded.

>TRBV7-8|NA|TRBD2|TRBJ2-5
CASAGLAGTGTQYF
TGTGCCAGCGCGGGACTAGCGGGTACAGGGACCCAGTACTTC
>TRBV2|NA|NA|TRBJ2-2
CASRRGTAGVMTGELFF
TGTGCCAGCCGACGGGGGACAGCCGGGGTGATGACCGGGGAGCTGTTTTTT
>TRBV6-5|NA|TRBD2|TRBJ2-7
CASSRTSGRNEQYF
TGTGCCAGCAGTCGGACTAGCGGGAGGAACGAGCAGTACTTC
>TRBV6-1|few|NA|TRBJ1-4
CASSARGGNEKLFF
TGTGCCAGCAGTGCAAGGGGCGGTAATGAAAAACTGTTTTTT
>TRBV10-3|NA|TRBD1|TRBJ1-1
CAISGKDRGVSNTEAFF
TGTGCCATCAGTGGGAAGGACAGGGGGGTCTCGAACACTGAAGCTTTCTTT
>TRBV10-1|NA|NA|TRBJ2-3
CASSGRLPGGTDTQYF
TGCGCCAGCAGTGGGCGACTCCCAGGGGGGACAGATACGCAGTATTTT
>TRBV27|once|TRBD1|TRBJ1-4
CASKRGRTNEKLFF
TGTGCCAGTAAGAGGGGGCGGACTAATGAAAAACTGTTTTTT
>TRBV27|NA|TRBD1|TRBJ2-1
CASSPAGTGQNNEQFF
TGTGCCAGCAGCCCCGCCGGGACAGGGCAAAACAATGAGCAGTTCTTC
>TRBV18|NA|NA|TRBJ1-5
CASSPLSAGSNQPQHF
TGTGCCAGCTCACCACTCAGCGCGGGGAGCAATCAGCCCCAGCATTTT
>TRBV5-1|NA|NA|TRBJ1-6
CASSLQGNSPLHF
TGCGCCAGCAGCTTGCAGGGAAATTCACCCCTCCACTTT
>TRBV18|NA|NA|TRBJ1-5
CASSSDAGNQPQHF
TGTGCCAGCTCATCCGACGCGGGCAATCAGCCCCAGCATTTT
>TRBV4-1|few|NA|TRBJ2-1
CASRATSYNEQFF
TGCGCCAGCAGGGCCACCTCCTACAATGAGCAGTTCTTC
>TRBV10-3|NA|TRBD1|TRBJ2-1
CASRTGVGTNEQFF
TGTGCCAGCCGGACAGGGGTGGGGACCAATGAGCAGTTCTTC
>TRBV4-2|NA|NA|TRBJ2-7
CASSQGLVSYEQYF
TGTGCCAGCAGCCAAGGATTGGTCTCCTACGAGCAGTACTTC
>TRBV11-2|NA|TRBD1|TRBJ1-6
CASSPSTGFNSPLHF
TGTGCCAGCAGCCCCTCGACAGGGTTCAATTCACCCCTCCACTTT
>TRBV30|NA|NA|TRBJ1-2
CAWSVERDYGYTF
TGTGCCTGGAGTGTGGAACGTGACTATGGCTACACCTTC
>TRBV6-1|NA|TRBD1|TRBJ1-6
CASSEGTVTNSPLHF
TGTGCCAGCAGTGAGGGGACAGTGACTAATTCACCCCTCCACTTT
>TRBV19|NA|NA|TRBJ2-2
CASKGQLNTGELFF
TGTGCCAGTAAGGGCCAGCTGAACACCGGGGAGCTGTTTTTT
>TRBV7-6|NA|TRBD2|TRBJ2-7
CASSLAPSGSYEQYF
TGTGCCAGCAGCTTAGCGCCTAGCGGGAGTTACGAGCAGTACTTC
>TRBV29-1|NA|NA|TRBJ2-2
CSGGLLHTGELFF
TGCAGCGGGGGACTTCTCCACACCGGGGAGCTGTTTTTT
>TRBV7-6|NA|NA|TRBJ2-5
CASSTSGFGETQYF
TGTGCCAGCAGCACCAGCGGGTTTGGAGAGACCCAGTACTTC
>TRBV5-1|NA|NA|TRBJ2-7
CASSLELVVNEQYF
TGCGCCAGCAGCTTGGAACTAGTCGTGAACGAGCAGTACTTC
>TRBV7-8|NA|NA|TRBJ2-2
CASSLVQGISGELFF
TGTGCCAGCAGCTTAGTGCAGGGTATAAGCGGGGAGCTGTTTTTT
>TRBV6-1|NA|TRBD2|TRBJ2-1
CASRKGGGAYNEQFF
TGTGCCAGCAGGAAGGGCGGGGGGGCCTACAATGAGCAGTTCTTC
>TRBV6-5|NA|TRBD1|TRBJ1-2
CASSGDRDGYTF
TGTGCCAGCAGTGGGGACAGAGATGGCTACACCTTC
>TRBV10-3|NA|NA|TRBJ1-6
CAISGYSAGAASPLHF
TGTGCCATCAGTGGCTATTCGGCAGGGGCGGCTTCACCCCTCCACTTT
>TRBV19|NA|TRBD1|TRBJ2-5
CASKGQGASEETQYF
TGTGCCAGTAAGGGCCAGGGGGCCTCAGAAGAGACCCAGTACTTC
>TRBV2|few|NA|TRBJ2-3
CASLRDSFVF
TGTGCCAGCCTCCGGGACTCCTTTGTTTTT
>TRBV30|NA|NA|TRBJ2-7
CAWSGGVEQYF
TGTGCCTGGAGTGGGGGGGTCGAGCAGTACTTC
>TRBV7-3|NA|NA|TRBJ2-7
CASSSQPGLAGEQYF
TGTGCCAGCAGCTCCCAACCAGGCCTGGCGGGAGAGCAGTACTTC
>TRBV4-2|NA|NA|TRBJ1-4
CASSQAGITKWTGEKLFF
TGTGCCAGCAGCCAGGCCGGGATAACAAAGTGGACGGGGGAAAAACTGTTTTTT
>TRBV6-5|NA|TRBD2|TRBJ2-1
CASSLAGGRNEQFF
TGTGCCAGCAGTTTAGCGGGGGGGAGGAATGAGCAGTTCTTC
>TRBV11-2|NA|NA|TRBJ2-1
CASSHVTGVYNEQFF
TGTGCCAGCAGCCACGTGACGGGAGTCTACAATGAGCAGTTCTTC
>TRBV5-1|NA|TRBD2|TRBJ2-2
CASSTEGLAGAEGSGELFF
TGCGCCAGCAGCACGGAAGGGCTAGCGGGGGCCGAAGGCTCCGGGGAGCTGTTTTTT
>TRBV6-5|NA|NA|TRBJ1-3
CASSYSQQGNTIYF
TGTGCCAGCAGTTACTCCCAGCAGGGAAACACCATATATTTT
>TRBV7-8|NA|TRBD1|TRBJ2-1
CASSPQPYRGPNINEQFF
TGTGCCAGCAGCCCACAACCGTACAGGGGGCCTAATATTAATGAGCAGTTCTTC
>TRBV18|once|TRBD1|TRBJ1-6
CASSPGTGKSPLHF
TGTGCCAGCTCACCCGGGACAGGGAAGTCACCCCTCCACTTT
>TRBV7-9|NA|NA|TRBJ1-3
CASSVAGRTGNTIYF
TGTGCCAGCAGCGTAGCTGGCAGGACTGGAAACACCATATATTTT
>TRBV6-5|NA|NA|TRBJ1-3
CASSYGPSGNTIYF
TGTGCCAGCAGTTACGGACCCTCTGGAAACACCATATATTTT
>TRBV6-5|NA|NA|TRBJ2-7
CASSRGGEQYF
TGTGCCAGCAGTAGGGGGGGCGAGCAGTACTTC
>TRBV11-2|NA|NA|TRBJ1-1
CASSLLGARLGAFF
TGTGCCAGCAGCCTTCTAGGGGCCCGGCTGGGAGCTTTCTTT
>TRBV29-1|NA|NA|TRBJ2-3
CSVDHPVGTDTQYF
TGCAGCGTTGACCATCCCGTCGGCACAGATACGCAGTATTTT
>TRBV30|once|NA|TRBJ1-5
CAWASVSNQPQHF
TGTGCCTGGGCGTCCGTTAGCAATCAGCCCCAGCATTTT
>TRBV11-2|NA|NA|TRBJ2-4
CASSLGQLAKNIQYF
TGTGCCAGCAGCTTAGGACAGCTAGCCAAAAACATTCAGTACTTC
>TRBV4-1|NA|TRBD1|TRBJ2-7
CASSQERISGQGLPGTYEQYF
TGCGCCAGCAGCCAAGAGAGGATCAGTGGACAGGGGCTACCCGGGACCTACGAGCAGTACTTC
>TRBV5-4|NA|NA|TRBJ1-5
CASSLDRAQPQHF
TGTGCCAGCAGCTTGGACAGGGCTCAGCCCCAGCATTTT
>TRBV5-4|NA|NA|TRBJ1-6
CASSFGGAIYNSPLHF
TGTGCCAGCAGCTTTGGGGGGGCGATCTATAATTCACCCCTCCACTTT
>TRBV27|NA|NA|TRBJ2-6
CASTQGWSSGANVLTF
TGTGCCAGCACCCAGGGGTGGAGCTCTGGGGCCAACGTCCTGACTTTC
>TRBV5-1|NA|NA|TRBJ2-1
CASSLDFNFEQFF
TGCGCCAGCAGCTTGGATTTTAACTTTGAGCAGTTCTTC
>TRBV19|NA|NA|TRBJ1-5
CASSIVAGFHQPQHF
TGTGCCAGTAGTATCGTTGCAGGGTTCCATCAGCCCCAGCATTTT
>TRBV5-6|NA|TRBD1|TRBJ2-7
CASSPRDRDGHEQYF
TGTGCCAGCAGCCCACGGGACAGGGACGGCCACGAGCAGTACTTC
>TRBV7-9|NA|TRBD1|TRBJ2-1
CASSRDRFYYNEQFF
TGTGCCAGCAGCCGGGACAGGTTCTACTACAATGAGCAGTTCTTC
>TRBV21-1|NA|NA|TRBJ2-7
CASTKITSASYYEQYF
TGTGCCAGCACCAAGATCACTAGTGCCTCTTACTACGAGCAGTACTTC
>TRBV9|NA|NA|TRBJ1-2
CASSSSDGNYGYTF
TGTGCCAGCAGCTCATCCGACGGGAACTATGGCTACACCTTC